Listed below are T cell receptor beta chains from one sample, sequenced in a study of T cells in Graves' hyperthyroidism and ophthalmopathy. In TCRdb, the multiplex PCR reads were re-called with MiXCR into one record per CDR3 protein. The profile shows roughly 560,000 distinct CDR3 sequences, about 15% of them singletons. What was sequenced was blood. These receptor sequences come from a woman between 35 and 50 years old with Graves' ophthalmopathy. Each CDR3 is given with its conserved first and last residue. D genes are given only for firm matches. Clone size is shown for a subset of rows, as once, few, many or a class of expanded clone.

j_call d_call v_call clone_size cdr3_aa cdr3_nt
TRBJ2-2 NA TRBV6-5 NA CASSYGSGDTGELFF TGTGCCAGCAGTTACGGGTCGGGAGACACCGGGGAGCTGTTTTTT
TRBJ1-2 NA TRBV5-1 NA CASSLGHVGDGYTF TGCGCCAGCAGCTTGGGGCACGTTGGGGATGGCTACACCTTC
TRBJ1-1 NA TRBV7-3 many CASRKTPANTEAFF TGTGCCAGCAGAAAAACACCCGCGAACACTGAAGCTTTCTTT
TRBJ2-7 NA TRBV6-1 NA CAGRRDDEQYF TGTGCCGGCAGGCGGGACGACGAGCAGTACTTC
TRBJ1-2 TRBD1 TRBV10-1 few CASSFHRTGIGYTF TGCGCCAGCAGCTTCCACCGGACAGGGATTGGCTACACCTTC
TRBJ2-7 TRBD1 TRBV6-2/TRBV6-3 many CASSYGTEDEQYF TGTGCCAGCAGTTACGGGACAGAAGACGAGCAGTACTTC
TRBJ1-2 NA TRBV5-5 few CASSSPTGIYGYTF TGTGCCAGCAGCTCCCCAACAGGGATCTATGGCTACACCTTC
TRBJ2-7 TRBD2 TRBV27 many CASSFSGRWYEQYF TGTGCCAGCAGTTTTAGCGGGAGATGGTACGAGCAGTACTTC
TRBJ2-2 NA TRBV11-1 few CASSFLRGQTNTGELFF TGTGCCAGCAGCTTCCTGAGGGGCCAGACGAACACCGGGGAGCTGTTTTTT
TRBJ2-2 NA TRBV6-2/TRBV6-3 many CASSYSAQTNTGELFF TGTGCCAGCAGTTACTCGGCGCAGACGAACACCGGGGAGCTGTTTTTT
TRBJ2-7 TRBD2 TRBV2 many CASSEDHSGQYSYEQYF TGTGCCAGCAGTGAAGACCATAGCGGGCAATACTCCTACGAGCAGTACTTC
TRBJ2-2 TRBD1 TRBV12-3/TRBV12-4 many CASTAGGSTGELFF TGTGCCAGCACGGCAGGGGGTAGCACCGGGGAGCTGTTTTTT
TRBJ2-7 NA TRBV19 NA CASSQSETYEQYF TGTGCCAGTAGTCAATCAGAAACCTACGAGCAGTACTTC
TRBJ1-5 TRBD1 TRBV6-1 many CASSTTGDRLQPQHF TGTGCCAGCAGCACCACAGGGGACCGGTTGCAGCCCCAGCATTTT
TRBJ2-2 NA TRBV28 few CASSLFRFGFGELFF TGTGCCAGCAGTTTATTCCGCTTTGGGTTCGGGGAGCTGTTTTTT
TRBJ2-7 NA TRBV6-5 many CASSYSQTGYEQYF TGTGCCAGCAGTTACTCACAGACAGGTTACGAGCAGTACTTC
TRBJ2-7 NA TRBV6-2/TRBV6-3 many CASSRNQAYEQYF TGTGCCAGCAGCCGCAATCAGGCATACGAGCAGTACTTC
TRBJ2-3 TRBD2 TRBV20-1 many CSARDEAGATDTQYF TGCAGTGCTAGAGATGAAGCGGGAGCAACCGATACGCAGTATTTT
TRBJ2-7 NA TRBV12-3/TRBV12-4 many CASSFYETYEQYF TGTGCCAGCAGTTTTTACGAGACCTACGAGCAGTACTTC
TRBJ2-2 TRBD2 TRBV15 many CATKGALAGGPGELFF TGTGCCACCAAAGGGGCCTTAGCGGGAGGGCCCGGGGAGCTGTTTTTT
TRBJ1-2 TRBD1 TRBV12-3/TRBV12-4 many CASSLGQFYTF TGTGCCAGCAGTTTGGGACAGTTCTACACCTTC
TRBJ2-5 NA TRBV6-5 many CASSYSRETQYF TGTGCCAGCAGTTACTCGAGAGAGACCCAGTACTTC
TRBJ1-2 NA TRBV7-9 few CASSLEDGYGYTF TGTGCCAGCAGCTTAGAAGACGGGTATGGCTACACCTTC
TRBJ1-2 NA TRBV6-5 many CASSYSPQDYGYTF TGTGCCAGCAGTTACTCGCCGCAAGACTATGGCTACACCTTC
TRBJ1-1 NA TRBV28 many CASSTQRQNTEAFF TGTGCCAGCTCCACCCAGAGACAGAACACTGAAGCTTTCTTT
TRBJ2-7 NA TRBV19 NA CASSPSLPSYEQYF TGTGCCAGTAGCCCTTCCTTACCCTCCTACGAGCAGTACTTC
TRBJ1-1 NA TRBV3-1 NA CASSQVGFTEAFF TGTGCCAGCAGCCAAGTCGGATTCACTGAAGCTTTCTTT
TRBJ1-1 NA TRBV29-1 many CSVEEGANTEAFF TGCAGCGTTGAAGAGGGGGCGAACACTGAAGCTTTCTTT
TRBJ1-5 NA TRBV30 many CAWSVSGNQPQHF TGTGCCTGGAGTGTGAGTGGCAATCAGCCCCAGCATTTT
TRBJ2-7 NA TRBV11-2 NA CASSRTEGSSAEQYF TGTGCCAGCAGCCGCACTGAGGGGTCCTCCGCCGAGCAGTACTTC
TRBJ2-7 NA TRBV28 NA CASNPLQATYEQYF TGTGCCAGCAATCCCCTGCAGGCCACCTACGAGCAGTACTTC
TRBJ1-2 NA TRBV6-1 few CASSKRTANYGYTF TGTGCCAGCAGCAAGAGGACAGCTAACTATGGCTACACCTTC
TRBJ2-4 TRBD2 TRBV3-1 NA CASSPKGGRGTAIQYF TGTGCCAGCAGCCCGAAAGGTGGGAGGGGTACCGCCATTCAGTACTTC
TRBJ2-2 TRBD1 TRBV5-1 NA CASSHQQGGAGELFF TGCGCCAGCAGCCACCAACAGGGGGGTGCCGGGGAGCTGTTTTTT
TRBJ2-3 TRBD2 TRBV11-2 many CASSFGLAGVYSQYF TGTGCCAGCAGCTTTGGACTAGCGGGAGTCTATTCGCAGTATTTT
TRBJ1-5 TRBD1 TRBV12-3/TRBV12-4 many CASKPGQGATGPQHF TGTGCCAGCAAACCGGGACAGGGTGCTACTGGGCCCCAGCATTTT
TRBJ1-1 TRBD1 TRBV6-1 NA CASTPGQAQKTFF TGTGCCAGCACCCCGGGACAGGCCCAAAAGACTTTCTTT
TRBJ1-5 NA TRBV24-1 many CATSDYLDQPQHF TGTGCCACCAGTGATTACCTCGATCAGCCCCAGCATTTT
TRBJ2-1 NA TRBV7-8 many CASSLTEAKDEQFF TGTGCCAGCAGCTTGACAGAGGCTAAAGATGAGCAGTTCTTC
TRBJ1-2 NA TRBV12-3/TRBV12-4 NA CASTLGVRGYTF TGTGCCAGCACCCTTGGGGTTAGGGGCTACACCTTC
TRBJ1-1 NA TRBV2 many CASRPTESNTEAFF TGTGCCAGCCGCCCGACGGAGAGTAACACTGAAGCTTTCTTT
TRBJ1-5 TRBD1 TRBV4-2 many CASSPRQGWVWDPSDQPQHF TGTGCCAGCAGCCCCCGACAGGGTTGGGTCTGGGACCCCTCCGATCAGCCCCAGCATTTT
TRBJ2-7 NA TRBV7-2 many CASSFTAPVYEQYF TGTGCCAGCAGCTTTACGGCGCCGGTGTACGAGCAGTACTTC
TRBJ2-7 TRBD1 TRBV11-1 many CASSPRDRSAYEQYF TGTGCCAGCAGCCCCCGGGACAGGTCAGCTTACGAGCAGTACTTC
TRBJ1-1 NA TRBV28 many CASSRPILGRYTEAFF TGTGCCAGCAGTCGGCCGATACTGGGGAGATACACTGAAGCTTTCTTT
TRBJ1-5 NA TRBV6-1 many CASSTGGGWSNQPQHF TGTGCCAGCAGCACCGGTGGGGGTTGGAGCAATCAGCCCCAGCATTTT
TRBJ2-5 NA TRBV12-3/TRBV12-4 NA CASSPYYQETQYF TGTGCCAGCAGTCCATACTACCAAGAGACCCAGTACTTC
TRBJ2-7 TRBD1 TRBV25-1 many CASRKPGQGAGEQYF TGTGCCAGCAGAAAACCGGGACAGGGGGCAGGAGAGCAGTACTTC
TRBJ1-2 NA TRBV5-1 NA CASSLDHGYTF TGCGCCAGCAGCTTGGACCATGGCTACACCTTC
TRBJ2-7 TRBD2 TRBV20-1 many CSASHTSGSQNEQYF TGCAGTGCTAGCCATACTAGCGGGAGTCAGAACGAGCAGTACTTC
TRBJ1-2 NA TRBV29-1 NA CSATDNEGYTF TGCAGCGCCACAGATAACGAAGGCTACACCTTC
TRBJ2-2 NA TRBV20-1 many CSASLLGELFF TGCAGTGCTAGCTTGTTAGGGGAGCTGTTTTTT
TRBJ2-7 TRBD1 TRBV30 few CAWSAGQGRDEQYF TGTGCCTGGAGTGCGGGACAGGGGCGAGACGAGCAGTACTTC
TRBJ2-2 NA TRBV7-3 NA CASSSDSGELFF TGTGCCAGCAGCTCCGATAGCGGGGAGCTGTTTTTT
TRBJ2-7 TRBD1 TRBV7-8 NA CASSLSGTGAGNEQYF TGTGCCAGCAGCTTATCCGGGACAGGGGCTGGCAACGAGCAGTACTTC
TRBJ1-5 TRBD1 TRBV20-1 NA CSASGDRGLNQPQHF TGCAGTGCTAGTGGAGACAGGGGGCTTAATCAGCCCCAGCATTTT
TRBJ1-2 TRBD1 TRBV5-1 few CASSLAGTGTYGYTF TGCGCCAGCAGCTTGGCCGGGACAGGGACCTATGGCTACACCTTC
TRBJ2-5 TRBD1 TRBV7-3 few CASSNRGTGGETQYF TGTGCCAGCAGCAATCGTGGGACAGGGGGTGAGACCCAGTACTTC
TRBJ2-7 NA TRBV28 many CASRNNYEQYF TGTGCCAGCAGGAATAACTACGAGCAGTACTTC
TRBJ1-1 NA TRBV7-9 NA CASSWGGGASFF NA